The TCR beta chain described here comes from a study of identifying expanded T cells in peripheral blood. V lost 7 bases and J lost 6, with 13 bases in between. Germline-derived CDR1 and CDR2 are GTSNPN and SVGIG (reference sequence). The CDR3 extends over 13 amino acids. Produced via immunoSEQ multiplex PCR; TCRdb's table is partial and in-frame only. The table shows about 130,000 clones, with 80% to 90% occurring only once. Details on this clone: No antigen is known for it.

Study-wide results and limits: Variance in clone template counts between approximately 2-week samples significantly increased with total template count across all healthy donors. Approximately 1.1 clones differed between technical replicates, versus approximately 16 and 20 over time.

What was sequenced was blood. This chain uses TRBV30 with TRBJ1-6; the D is unclear. This TCR derives from a person aged 18 to 75 in good health. The CDR3: CAFLLTANSPLHF. In DNA form, the CDR3 reads TGTGCCTTTCTGTTAACAGCTAATTCACCCCTCCACTTT.